The rows below give T cell receptor beta chains drawn from one sample of a study of shared clonotypes between healthy human individuals. Profiled with immunoSEQ multiplex PCR; TCRdb holds only in-frame clones, not every one. The table has some 2.3 million clones, more than 80% seen once. The sample taken for sequencing was naive CD4+ T cells from PBMCs. Source of these receptors: a young man in good health. Some clones in this sample may be carry-over from other donors' samples. Both conserved end residues are part of each CDR3. Fields, in order: D gene, V gene, CDR3 length, J gene, CDR3 protein, CDR3 DNA. The D gene is left open where the match is weak.

>.|TRBV2|15|TRBJ1-1
CASSEQGMVNTEAFF
TGTGCCAGCAGTGAGCAGGGAATGGTGAACACTGAAGCTTTCTTT
>TRBD1|TRBV19|17|TRBJ1-5
CASSGKPGQGPNQPQHF
TGTGCCAGTAGTGGCAAACCGGGACAGGGACCTAATCAGCCCCAGCATTTT
>TRBD2|TRBV10-3|17|TRBJ2-1
CAISEWLAGVLVNEQFF
TGTGCCATCAGTGAGTGGCTAGCGGGAGTATTGGTGAATGAGCAGTTCTTC
>.|TRBV5-1|15|TRBJ2-3
CASSSGQISTDTQYF
TGCGCCAGCAGCAGCGGACAGATTAGCACAGATACGCAGTATTTT
>TRBD2|TRBV9|15|TRBJ2-1
CASSRYGLEGNEQFF
TGTGCCAGCAGCCGGTACGGACTAGAGGGCAATGAGCAGTTCTTC
>TRBD2|TRBV7-2|15|TRBJ2-3
CASSLSGGRVNTQYF
TGTGCCAGCAGCTTATCTGGCGGGAGGGTAAATACGCAGTATTTT
>.|TRBV5-1|13|TRBJ2-7
CASSLDREYEQYF
TGCGCCAGCAGCTTGGACAGGGAGTACGAGCAGTACTTC
>.|TRBV5-1|17|TRBJ2-7
CASSLAFLVGRVYEQYF
TGCGCCAGCAGCTTGGCGTTTTTAGTTGGCAGGGTCTACGAGCAGTACTTC
>.|TRBV4-1|15|TRBJ2-4
CASSQAGVGKNIQYF
TGCGCCAGCAGCCAAGCGGGAGTAGGAAAAAACATTCAGTACTTC
>TRBD1|TRBV7-6|15|TRBJ2-7
CASSLAQGARTEQYF
TGTGCCAGCAGCTTAGCTCAGGGGGCGAGGACCGAGCAGTACTTC